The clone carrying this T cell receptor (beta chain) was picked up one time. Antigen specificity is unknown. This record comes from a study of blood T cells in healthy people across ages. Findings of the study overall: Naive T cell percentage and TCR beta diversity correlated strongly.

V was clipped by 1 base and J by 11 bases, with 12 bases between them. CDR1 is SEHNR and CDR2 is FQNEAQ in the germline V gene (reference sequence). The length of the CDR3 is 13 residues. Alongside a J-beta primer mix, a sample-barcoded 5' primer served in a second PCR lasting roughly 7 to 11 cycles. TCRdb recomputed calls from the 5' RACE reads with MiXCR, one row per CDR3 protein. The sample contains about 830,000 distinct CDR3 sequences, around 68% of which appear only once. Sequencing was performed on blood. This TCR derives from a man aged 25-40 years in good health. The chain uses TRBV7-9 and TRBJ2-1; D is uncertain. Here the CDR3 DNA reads TGTGCCAGCAGCTTAGTAGACCGCCGGCAGCAGTTCTTC. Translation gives CASSLVDRRQQFF.